This TCR beta chain was sequenced during a study of radiotherapy plus CTLA-4 blockade in lung cancer. Enrolled patients, whose metastatic non-small-cell lung cancer was chemo-refractory, received focal radiation plus CTLA-4 blockade with ipilimumab. In regard to this clone: The antigen is unknown.

Study-level points and caveats: Once radiotherapy plus ipilimumab had been given, TCR clones derived from tumor expanded in blood.

Per the germline V gene, CDR1 is MNHEY and CDR2 is SVGAGI. V was cut by 2 bases and J by 0 bases, with 4 bases left in between. This CDR3 region has 13 residues. TCRdb's table, derived via immunoSEQ multiplex PCR, lists solely in-frame clones and lacks some. The sample holds about 51,000 clones, 77% seen once. The specimen comprised peripheral blood, sampled from a patient treated with radiotherapy plus ipilimumab. The receptor was isolated from a human donor with non-small cell lung cancer whose response to radiotherapy plus ipilimumab could not be evaluated. The chain recombines TRBV6-5 with TRBJ1-2; D is uncertain. The CDR3 coding sequence is TGTGCCAGCAGTTACCAGTCTAACTATGGCTACACCTTC. This sequence encodes CASSYQSNYGYTF.